This is a list of T cell receptor beta chains from one sample in a study of shared clonotypes between healthy human individuals. Data came from immunoSEQ multiplex PCR; TCRdb stores just in-frame clones and leaves some out. The table records around 500,000 clones, approximately 80% of them present only once. The specimen was PBMCs. The receptors were sampled from a woman aged 40 to 50 in good health. Some clones in this sample may be carry-over from other donors' samples. Both conserved end residues are part of each CDR3. A D gene is named only where the DNA matches it firmly. Size is stated for part of the rows, as once, few or many counts, or as a class when the clone is expanded.

size	V	D	J	CDR3	DNA
few	TRBV11-2	.	TRBJ1-4	CASRKVGGTNEKLFF	TGTGCCAGCAGGAAGGTCGGGGGGACTAATGAAAAACTGTTTTTT
.	TRBV9	TRBD1	TRBJ2-7	CASSVGQGGFSYEQYF	TGTGCCAGCAGCGTGGGACAGGGCGGGTTCTCCTACGAGCAGTACTTC
.	TRBV28	TRBD2	TRBJ2-1	CASSQRERVRNEQFF	TGTGCCAGCAGCCAGCGGGAGCGGGTCCGCAATGAGCAGTTCTTC
many	TRBV6-7	.	TRBJ2-7	CASPQRRGSTYEQYF	TGTGCCAGCCCTCAACGGAGGGGTTCCACCTACGAGCAGTACTTC
.	TRBV4-3	TRBD1	TRBJ2-6	CASSQPGTGEVSGANVLTF	TGCGCCAGCAGCCAACCAGGGACAGGGGAAGTCTCTGGGGCCAACGTCCTGACTTTC
.	TRBV9	.	TRBJ2-1	CASSVTLAEGVEQFF	TGTGCCAGCAGCGTAACGCTAGCGGAGGGGGTTGAGCAGTTCTTC
.	TRBV7-9	TRBD1	TRBJ2-6	CASSQYDRVGANVLTF	TGTGCCAGCAGCCAATATGACAGGGTTGGGGCCAACGTCCTGACTTTC
few	TRBV4-1	.	TRBJ1-4	CASSPGRATRNEKLFF	TGCGCCAGCAGCCCCGGTAGGGCCACACGTAATGAAAAACTGTTTTTT
.	TRBV10-2	.	TRBJ2-3	CASSSSADTQYF	TGCGCCAGCAGCAGCAGCGCAGATACGCAGTATTTT
few	TRBV28	.	TRBJ1-2	CASSGGYYGYTF	TGTGCCAGCAGCGGGGGTTATTATGGCTACACCTTC
.	TRBV11-2	.	TRBJ1-1	CASSANTEAFF	TGTGCCAGCAGCGCGAACACTGAAGCTTTCTTT
.	TRBV27	TRBD1	TRBJ2-5	CASSSRTGWLQETQYF	TGTGCCAGCAGTTCTAGGACAGGGTGGTTGCAAGAGACCCAGTACTTC
.	TRBV5-1	TRBD2	TRBJ2-3	CASSLGSGIDADTQYF	TGCGCCAGCAGCCTCGGTAGCGGGATTGACGCAGATACGCAGTATTTT
.	TRBV11-3	.	TRBJ1-1	CASSLEVNTEAFF	TGTGCCAGCAGCTTAGAGGTGAACACTGAAGCTTTCTTT
.	TRBV10-1	TRBD1	TRBJ2-3	CASMDGTGSTDTQYF	TGCGCCAGCATGGACGGGACAGGGTCGACAGATACGCAGTATTTT
once	TRBV18	.	TRBJ2-1	CASSPLSSLYNEQFF	TGTGCCAGCTCACCACTCTCCTCATTATACAATGAGCAGTTCTTC
.	TRBV29-1	TRBD2	TRBJ2-5	CSATSRTRLGGETQYF	TGCAGCGCTACCTCCCGGACTAGACTGGGCGGGGAGACCCAGTACTTC
once	TRBV4-2	TRBD1	TRBJ2-3	CASSRGTGGTDTQYF	TGTGCCAGCAGCCGCGGGACAGGGGGCACAGATACGCAGTATTTT
.	TRBV29-1	.	TRBJ2-3	CSVEDWSQDTQYF	TGCAGCGTTGAAGATTGGTCCCAAGATACGCAGTATTTT
.	TRBV2	TRBD2	TRBJ2-1	CASSLGTSLGRFF	TGTGCCAGCAGCCTCGGGACTAGCTTGGGGCGGTTCTTC
.	TRBV7-9	.	TRBJ2-1	CASSLGGGVLDNEQFF	TGTGCCAGCAGCTTAGGAGGTGGGGTTTTGGACAATGAGCAGTTCTTC
.	TRBV28	.	TRBJ2-7	CASSQYPGTQLFF	TGTGCCAGCAGTCAATACCCAGGGACCCAGCTTTTCTTC
.	TRBV11-2	TRBD1	TRBJ2-7	CASSSGQGLYEQYF	TGTGCCAGCAGCTCTGGACAGGGCCTCTACGAGCAGTACTTC
.	TRBV6-9	.	TRBJ2-2	CASSYMGTNTGELFF	TGTGCCAGCAGTTACATGGGTACCAACACCGGGGAGCTGTTTTTT
.	TRBV7-2	.	TRBJ2-7	CASSLERFSYEQYF	TGTGCCAGCAGCTTAGAGCGGTTCAGCTACGAGCAGTACTTC
few	TRBV2	.	TRBJ1-1	CASSGQLLQNTEAFF	TGTGCCAGCAGTGGACAGTTATTACAGAACACTGAAGCTTTCTTT
few	TRBV5-1	TRBD2	TRBJ2-3	CASSLEGSGRGYTDTQYF	TGCGCCAGCAGCTTGGAGGGGAGCGGGAGAGGGTACACAGATACGCAGTATTTT
.	TRBV25-1	.	TRBJ1-2	CASSESGGIYGYTF	TGTGCCAGCAGTGAATCGGGAGGGATCTATGGCTACACCTTC
.	TRBV5-4	.	TRBJ2-7	CASSPEWERGEQYF	TGTGCCAGCAGCCCTGAGTGGGAAAGGGGCGAGCAGTACTTC
.	TRBV5-8	TRBD2	TRBJ2-6	CASSLYGRSGANVLTF	TGTGCCAGCAGCTTGTACGGGAGGTCTGGGGCCAACGTCCTGACTTTC
.	TRBV10-1	.	TRBJ2-3	CASSEWLRTDTQYF	TGCGCCAGCAGTGAATGGCTAAGGACAGATACGCAGTATTTT
once	TRBV11-3	TRBD1	TRBJ2-5	CASSLNRGETQYF	TGTGCCAGCAGCTTGAACAGGGGCGAGACCCAGTACTTC
.	TRBV4-3	TRBD1	TRBJ2-5	CASSPGQGQETQYF	TGCGCCAGCAGCCCGGGACAGGGCCAAGAGACCCAGTACTTC
.	TRBV6-5	.	TRBJ2-5	CASSYGLQETQYF	TGTGCCAGCAGTTACGGGCTACAAGAGACCCAGTACTTC
.	TRBV18	.	TRBJ1-5	CASSSATNQPQHF	TGTGCCAGCTCCTCTGCGACCAATCAGCCCCAGCATTTT
.	TRBV6-4	TRBD1	TRBJ2-4	CASSGTTGQGNEEAKNIQYF	TGTGCCAGCAGTGGGACTACGGGACAGGGGAACGAGGAGGCCAAAAACATTCAGTACTTC
.	TRBV28	.	TRBJ2-3	CASRQEEIAQYF	TGTGCCAGCAGACAGGAAGAGATAGCGCAGTATTTT
once	TRBV7-2	.	TRBJ2-6	CASSPQGAPGANVLTF	TGTGCCAGCAGCCCACAGGGAGCCCCTGGGGCCAACGTCCTGACTTTC
.	TRBV7-6	TRBD2	TRBJ2-1	CASSLTLRTSGRYGNEQFF	TGTGCCAGCAGCCTAACCCTCCGGACTAGCGGGAGGTACGGCAATGAGCAGTTCTTC
.	TRBV7-2	TRBD2	TRBJ2-3	CASSLGTSGSGDTQYF	TGTGCCAGCAGCTTAGGGACTAGCGGGAGTGGGGATACGCAGTATTTT
many	TRBV28	.	TRBJ1-2	CASSNLPGEYGYTF	TGTGCCAGCAGTAACCTTCCGGGGGAATATGGCTACACCTTC
.	TRBV7-2	.	TRBJ2-5	CASSFNRDETQYF	TGTGCCAGCAGCTTTAACCGGGACGAGACCCAGTACTTC
.	TRBV28	.	TRBJ1-5	CASSSPNQPQHF	TGTGCCAGCAGTTCCCCTAATCAGCCCCAGCATTTT
.	TRBV2	.	TRBJ2-2	CASSESGGTGELFF	TGTGCCAGCAGTGAATCGGGCGGTACCGGGGAGCTGTTTTTT
.	TRBV5-1	.	TRBJ2-3	CASRGSDRDTQYF	TGCGCCAGCAGGGGGAGCGACAGGGATACGCAGTATTTT
.	TRBV5-1	TRBD1	TRBJ1-2	CASSGQGLGGYTF	TGCGCCAGCTCAGGACAGGGTTTAGGAGGCTACACCTTC
few	TRBV28	TRBD1	TRBJ1-2	CASSFFDRASGYTF	TGTGCCAGCAGTTTCTTCGACAGGGCATCTGGCTACACCTTC
.	TRBV6-5	.	TRBJ1-1	CASSPLLGGNTEAFF	TGTGCCAGCAGTCCCCTGTTGGGGGGGAACACTGAAGCTTTCTTT
.	TRBV9	.	TRBJ2-1	CASSAPPSNEQFF	TGTGCCAGCAGCGCCCCCCCCTCCAATGAGCAGTTCTTC
.	TRBV5-8	.	TRBJ1-3	CASSFDGSSGNTIYF	TGTGCCAGCAGTTTCGACGGTAGCTCTGGAAACACCATATATTTT
.	TRBV28	.	TRBJ1-5	CASSFSLGRQDQPQHF	TGTGCCAGCAGTTTTTCCCTGGGAAGGCAAGATCAGCCCCAGCATTTT
.	TRBV30	.	TRBJ1-1	CAWREGRSEALF	TGTGCCTGGAGGGAGGGTCGCTCTGAGGCTCTCTTT
.	TRBV19	TRBD2	TRBJ2-7	CASSIGLAGFYEQYF	TGTGCCAGTAGTATAGGACTAGCGGGTTTTTACGAGCAGTACTTC
once	TRBV4-1	.	TRBJ2-6	CASSHADRPGANVLTF	TGCGCCAGCAGCCACGCGGACAGACCTGGGGCCAACGTCCTGACTTTC
.	TRBV5-4	TRBD1	TRBJ1-2	CASRDRGPYYGYTF	TGTGCCAGCAGGGACAGGGGGCCTTACTATGGCTACACCTTC
.	TRBV27	TRBD2	TRBJ2-6	CASSSLSGTANVLTF	TGTGCCAGCAGTTCCCTCAGCGGGACGGCCAACGTCCTGACTTTC
once	TRBV6-5	.	TRBJ2-1	CATARASISEQFF	TGTGCCACAGCAAGGGCTAGTATTAGTGAGCAGTTCTTC
many	TRBV29-1	TRBD1	TRBJ1-1	CSGVTGEGTEAFF	TGCAGCGGGGTTACAGGGGAGGGCACTGAAGCTTTCTTT
few	TRBV18	TRBD1	TRBJ1-3	CASSPWDSLPGNTIYF	TGTGCCAGCTCGCCTTGGGACAGCCTTCCTGGAAACACCATATATTTT